These T cell receptor beta chains were read from a single sample in a study of blood T cell repertoires in COVID-19. Sequenced by immunoSEQ multiplex PCR; TCRdb stores in-frame clones only, minus some. The top ten hold 5% to 6% of the sample, which has fewer than 110,000 clones, approximately 92% seen once. The sequenced sample consisted of peripheral blood. The receptors here all came from a man aged 50-59 years with active COVID-19. Each CDR3 is given with its conserved first and last residue. Each record gives: V gene, clone size, J gene, D gene, CDR3 DNA, CDR3 protein. A D gene is named only where the DNA matches it firmly. Some rows have no size entry. The others give once, few or many, or a class for an expanded clone.

>TRBV19|.|TRBJ2-7|TRBD2
TGTGCCAGTAGTGATCTAGCGGGAGGGGCCTACGAGCAGTACTTC
CASSDLAGGAYEQYF
>TRBV3-1/TRBV3-2|.|TRBJ2-6|TRBD1
TGTGCCAGCAGCCACGGCCAGGGGGCTTTTGGGGCCAACGTCCTGACTTTC
CASSHGQGAFGANVLTF
>TRBV27|.|TRBJ1-4|.
TGTGCCAGCAGTTTTCGCTCAGCAACTAATGAAAAACTGTTTTTT
CASSFRSATNEKLFF
>TRBV7-8|once|TRBJ2-1|TRBD2
TGTGCCAGCAGCTTAGTGGTGCCTAGCGGGATCCATGAGCAGTTCTTC
CASSLVVPSGIHEQFF
>TRBV5-1|.|TRBJ2-2|TRBD2
TGCGCCAGCAGACAGACTAGCGGCACCGGGGAGCTGTTTTTT
CASRQTSGTGELFF
>TRBV5-6|.|TRBJ2-5|TRBD1
TGTGCCAGCAGCCGTAGACTCCCGGGACAGGGAAAGACCCAGTACTTC
CASSRRLPGQGKTQYF
>TRBV7-3|.|TRBJ2-1|.
TGTGCCAGCAGTTTGGGCTCATTGGACAATGAGCAGTTCTTC
CASSLGSLDNEQFF
>TRBV5-4|.|TRBJ2-1|TRBD2
TGTGCCAGCAGCTTGGTTGGTGCTGGGTTTGGCGGGAGGTCCTACAATGAGCAGTTCTTC
CASSLVGAGFGGRSYNEQFF
>TRBV11-2|.|TRBJ2-1|TRBD2
TGTGCCAGCAGCTTAACGGGAGGCGACGGGCAGTTCTTC
CASSLTGGDGQFF
>TRBV21-1|.|TRBJ2-4|.
TGTGCCAGCAGCAAAGTCGGGGGACGAGGGGCAAAAAACATTCAGTACTTC
CASSKVGGRGAKNIQYF
>TRBV2|.|TRBJ2-7|TRBD2
TGTGCCAGCAGTGAACGGCGACTAGCGGGTTACGAGCAGTACTTC
CASSERRLAGYEQYF
>TRBV30|.|TRBJ1-1|.
TGTGCCTGGAACACCCCGGGGAGGAAATTTGACACTGAAGCTTTCTTT
CAWNTPGRKFDTEAFF
>TRBV10-2|.|TRBJ2-7|.
TGCGCCAGCAGTGAGCCCGAAGCGGGTTCCTACGAGCAGTACTTC
CASSEPEAGSYEQYF
>TRBV9|.|TRBJ2-1|.
TGTGCCAGCAGCGCGACTAGTTTGTCCCCCAATGAGCAGTTCTTC
CASSATSLSPNEQFF
>TRBV7-7|.|TRBJ2-1|.
TGTGCTAGCAGCTCTGGAGCGGGTAATGAGCAGTTCTTC
CASSSGAGNEQFF
>TRBV7-9|once|TRBJ1-2|.
TGTGCCAGCAGCTTAGCGGCGGGGGCGGCCGCCTATGGCTACACCTTC
CASSLAAGAAAYGYTF
>TRBV7-6|.|TRBJ2-2|.
TGTGCCAGCAGCTTAAGGCCAGGGACCGGGGAGCTGTTTTTT
CASSLRPGTGELFF
>TRBV7-8|.|TRBJ1-6|.
TGTGCCAGCAGCTTAGGACAGGTCTTCTCCTATAATTCACCCCTCCACTTT
CASSLGQVFSYNSPLHF
>TRBV10-1|.|TRBJ1-3|.
TGCGCCAGCAGTGACCCCGGGAGTGGAAACACCATATATTTT
CASSDPGSGNTIYF
>TRBV5-4|.|TRBJ1-3|TRBD1
TGTGCCAGCAGCATACTAGCCGGGACAGGGGCTTACTCTGGAAACACCATATATTTT
CASSILAGTGAYSGNTIYF
>TRBV10-3|.|TRBJ1-1|TRBD1
TGTGCCATCAGTCCACAGGGGGGGAACACTGAAGCTTTCTTT
CAISPQGGNTEAFF
>TRBV18|.|TRBJ1-2|.
TGTGCCAGCTCACCCAGCGGGAGGTCCTATGGCTACACCTTC
CASSPSGRSYGYTF
>TRBV7-8|.|TRBJ1-5|TRBD1
TGTGCCAGCAGCAAAACAGGGGGCCTGCGCAATCAGCCCCAGCATTTT
CASSKTGGLRNQPQHF
>TRBV5-1|.|TRBJ2-1|TRBD2
TGCGCCAGCAGCAGTAGCGGGAATGAGCAGTTCTTC
CASSSSGNEQFF
>TRBV6-5|.|TRBJ1-4|.
TGTGCCAGCAGCGGGACACGTGCAACTAATGAAAAACTGTTTTTT
CASSGTRATNEKLFF
>TRBV9|.|TRBJ1-2|.
TGTGCCAGCAGCGTAAGCAACCGACTCCATGGCTACACCTTC
CASSVSNRLHGYTF
>TRBV19|once|TRBJ1-4|.
TGTGCCAGTGAGGGGGGGGATGCTAATGAAAAACTGTTTTTT
CASEGGDANEKLFF
>TRBV5-4|.|TRBJ1-4|.
TGTGCCAGCAGCTTGGGTAGAGCAACTAATGAAAAACTGTTTTTT
CASSLGRATNEKLFF
>TRBV19|.|TRBJ2-2|.
TGTGCCAGTTTGGCACGTTCGAACACCGGGGAGCTGTTTTTT
CASLARSNTGELFF
>TRBV5-1|.|TRBJ2-1|.
TGCGCCAGCAGCCTTCCTGTTGAGCAGTTCTTC
CASSLPVEQFF
>TRBV6-5|.|TRBJ1-2|TRBD1
TGTGCCAGCAGGTACAGGGGGCCGGACCCCTCCTATGGCTACACCTTC
CASRYRGPDPSYGYTF
>TRBV4-1|.|TRBJ2-1|TRBD2
TGCGCCAGCAGCCAAGTCGGCGGGACTAGCGAGACCTACAATGAGCAGTTCTTC
CASSQVGGTSETYNEQFF
>TRBV19|.|TRBJ1-5|TRBD1
TGTGCCAGTGCTTCAGGGGGCAGGGGCAATCAGCCCCAGCATTTT
CASASGGRGNQPQHF
>TRBV5-6|.|TRBJ2-1|TRBD2
TGTGCCAGCAGCCCGGGACTAGCGCTCAATGAGCAGTTCTTC
CASSPGLALNEQFF
>TRBV7-9|.|TRBJ2-1|.
TGTGCCAGCACTTCTGAGGGACAATACAATGAGCAGTTCTTC
CASTSEGQYNEQFF
>TRBV11-2|.|TRBJ2-2|.
TGTGCCAGCAGACCGGTAATGTCCCCCGGGGAGCTGTTTTTT
CASRPVMSPGELFF
>TRBV15|.|TRBJ2-1|TRBD1
TGTGCCACCAGGGGACAGGGGGCCTACAATGAGCAGTTCTTC
CATRGQGAYNEQFF
>TRBV10-2|.|TRBJ2-1|.
TGCGCCAGCACGTTGAGTTCGCCCTACAATGAGCAGTTCTTC
CASTLSSPYNEQFF
>TRBV7-3|.|TRBJ1-1|.
TGTGCCAGCAGCCGTTTAGGGAGCACTGAAGCTTTCTTT
CASSRLGSTEAFF
>TRBV10-3|.|TRBJ2-6|.
TGTGCCATCAGTGAGTCAGAGTTCGTTGGTGGGGCCAACGTCCTGACTTTC
CAISESEFVGGANVLTF
>TRBV29-1|.|TRBJ1-6|.
TGCAGCGTTGGGGAGACGGATTCACCCCTCCACTTT
CSVGETDSPLHF
>TRBV2|.|TRBJ2-1|TRBD2
TGTGCCAGCAGTATGACTAGCGGGAGCCACAATGAGCAGTTCTTC
CASSMTSGSHNEQFF
>TRBV10-3|.|TRBJ2-7|TRBD1
TGTGCCATCACCCGCGGACAGGGGGCAGACGAGCAGTACTTC
CAITRGQGADEQYF
>TRBV7-2|.|TRBJ1-5|.
TGTGCCAGCAGCTTACGGTACAATCAGCCCCAGCATTTT
CASSLRYNQPQHF